Given below is one T cell receptor beta chain in context. The record originates from a study of CD8 T cells in Susac syndrome. The CDR3 has 16 amino acids. After removal of 3 bases from V and 4 bases from J, the junction contained 11 bases not matched to a gene. From germline, CDR1 is SGDLS and CDR2 YYNGEE. Reverse transcription of roughly 0.5 to 1 ug RNA used random hexamers. TCRdb recomputed calls from the immunoSEQ multiplex PCR reads with MiXCR, one row per CDR3 protein. The repertoire includes about 82,000 distinct CDR3 sequences, approximately 96% of them detected once, and more than 0.5% sits in the top ten.

Sequencing was carried out using CD8+ T cells from PBMCs. V usage is TRBV9 and J usage is TRBJ1-2, with 8 bases fitting TRBD1. This sequence originates from a human donor with Susac syndrome. The CDR3 DNA reads as TGTGCCAGCAGCGCCCCTCGGACAGGGAAAGCCTATGGCTACACCTTC. Encoded protein: CASSAPRTGKAYGYTF.